These 27 T cell receptor beta chains were all obtained from the same sample, sequenced in a study of cytotoxic CD8 clonotypes in ibrutinib-treated CLL. Assay: immunoSEQ multiplex PCR; the TCRdb copy retains only in-frame clones and omits some. The sample includes approximately 100,000 clones, 58% of them seen just once. The specimen was PBMCs, collected after 24 months of ibrutinib treatment. All receptors derive from a human donor with chronic lymphocytic leukemia.

The V gene is TRBV29-1, the J gene TRBJ2-3; a weak D match, TRBD1 (6 bases). Trimming shortened V by 5 bases and J by 3 bases, and 18 bases separated the two germline ends. The CDR3 is made up of 15 amino acids. Germline V gene lookup returns CDR1 SQVTM and CDR2 ANQGSEA. The CDR3 DNA follows: TGCAGCGTTATTGAAGAGTCTGGACAGACAGATACGCAGTATTTT. Translating gives CSVIEESGQTDTQYF.

The chain uses TRBV6-5 and TRBJ2-3; TRBD2 matches 11 bases. Germline CDR1 and CDR2: MNHEY and SVGAGI. The CDR3 contains 14 residues. V lost 3 bases, J lost 6 bases, and 2 bases stayed unmatched. This chain's CDR3 is CASSYSGGADTQYF. For the CDR3, the DNA is TGTGCCAGCAGTTATAGCGGGGGGGCCGATACGCAGTATTTT.

The CDR3 DNA reads as TGTGCCATCATCCCGACAGGGGTGGAGGGGGCCTATGGCTACACCTTC. It encodes CAIIPTGVEGAYGYTF. The chain couples TRBV10-3 to TRBJ1-2, with 8 positions matching TRBD1. V dropped 7 bases and J dropped 4; count of bases not matched to a gene: 14. The CDR3 is made up of 16 amino acids. Per germline, CDR1 ENHRY and CDR2 SYGVKD.

The V call is TRBV30, the J call TRBJ1-6, with a possible D match to TRBD1 (6 bases). CDR1 and CDR2 (germline): GTSNPN, SVGIG (reference sequence). Trimming pared 0 bases from V and 7 bases from J, leaving 13 bases between. The CDR3 sequence is 15 residues long. Here the CDR3 DNA reads TGTGCCTGGAGTGTAGCGGGACAAACCAATTCACCCCTCCACTTT. Its protein is CAWSVAGQTNSPLHF.

This clone was seen a handful of times. The chain has TRBV15 and TRBJ2-5; D remains unclear. Germline V lookup: CDR1 LNHNV, CDR2 YYDKDF (reference sequence). CDR3 size: 16 residues. The V end was cut by 1 base, the J end by 1 base, with 13 bases between. This chain's CDR3 is CATSRANTGPQETQYF. CDR3 sequence (DNA): TGTGCCACCAGCAGAGCAAATACCGGTCCCCAAGAGACCCAGTACTTC.

V gene TRBV7-8 combines with J gene TRBJ2-5, with TRBD2 identical over 9 bases. From germline, CDR1 is SGHVS and CDR2 FQNEAQ. CDR3 length equals 13 residues. The junction had 6 bases not matched to a gene; V was cut back by 8 bases and J by 5 bases. The CDR3 loop reads CASAGGPRETQYF. The CDR3 DNA is TGTGCCAGCGCGGGGGGGCCGAGGGAGACCCAGTACTTC.

The chain carries TRBV5-1 and TRBJ1-2, with D perhaps TRBD1 (6 bases). V lost 0 bases and J lost 8, with 17 bases in between. Germline CDR1 and CDR2: SGHRS and YFSETQ. This CDR3 is 15 amino acids long. In DNA form, the CDR3 reads TGCGCCAGCAGCTTGGACGGGTGGGCAGGGGACGGCTACACCTTC. As protein: CASSLDGWAGDGYTF.

The chain recombines TRBV11-2 with TRBJ2-2; 9 positions match TRBD1. The CDR3 contains 16 residues. With V trimmed by 5 bases and J by 5 bases, 9 bases remained unmatched. Per the germline V gene, CDR1 is SGHAT and CDR2 is FQNNGV. CDR3: CASSLGQGVLTGELFF. The CDR3 region has the DNA TGTGCCAGCAGCCTGGGACAGGGCGTATTAACCGGGGAGCTGTTTTTT.

CDR3 sequence: CASSEPTLAGPTNEKLFF. In nucleotides, the CDR3 is TGTGCCAGCAGTGAGCCGACGTTGGCAGGGCCAACTAATGAAAAACTGTTTTTT. This sequence joins TRBV2 and TRBJ1-4; D might be TRBD1 (5 bases). Between the trimmed V and J ends, which lost 3 bases and 0 bases, there was a span of 17 bases. Per the germline V gene, CDR1 is SNHLY and CDR2 is FYNNEI. The CDR3 contains 18 residues.

The chain joins TRBV2 to TRBJ2-3, with 7 positions matching TRBD1. This CDR3 has 13 residues. V dropped 5 bases and J dropped 4; count of bases not matched to a gene: 3. Germline values: CDR1 SNHLY, CDR2 FYNNEI. CDR3 sequence reads: CASSSQGADTQYF. CDR3 in DNA: TGTGCCAGCAGTTCCCAGGGGGCAGATACGCAGTATTTT.

The CDR3 nucleotides read TGTGCCAGCAGCTCGGACCGGAACACCGGGGAGCTGTTTTTT. Its translation is CASSSDRNTGELFF. The gene calls are TRBV7-2 and TRBJ2-2, with D hard to call. V lost 4 bases and J 1 base, leaving 7 bases between the germline ends. The CDR3 sequence is 14 residues long. Germline CDR1 SGHTA, CDR2 FQGNSA.

The chain carries TRBV30 and TRBJ2-2, with a weak D call TRBD2 (5 bases). The CDR3 is 13 residues long. Trimming shortened V by 4 bases and J by 7 bases, and 13 bases separated the two germline ends. CDR1 is GTSNPN, CDR2 SVGIG, per germline (reference sequence). DNA of the CDR3: TGTGCCTGGAACGAGGGAGTGATCGGGGAGCTGTTTTTT. Protein: CAWNEGVIGELFF. The full variable domain, its missing parts supplied by reference TRBV30 and TRBJ2-2, is SQTIHQWPATLVQPVGSPLSLECTVEGTSNPNLYWYRQAAGRGLQLLFYSVGIGQISSEVPQNLSASRPQDRQFILSSKKLLLSDSGFYLCAWNEGVIGELFFGEGSRLTVL.

The chain is built from TRBV28 and TRBJ2-1; the match to TRBD2 covers 10 bases. The ends lost 2 bases at V and 0 bases at J; junction bases unmatched: 10. This CDR3 comprises 19 residues. The germline gives CDR1 MDHEN, CDR2 SYDVKM. The CDR3 coding sequence is TGTGCCAGCAGTTTACGTCTAGCGGGGGCCCGAAGCTCCTACAATGAGCAGTTCTTC. As protein: CASSLRLAGARSSYNEQFF.

The chain has TRBV11-3 and TRBJ2-1; 11 nucleotides line up with TRBD2. J lost 6 bases, V lost 3 bases, and 4 bases had no gene match. The CDR3 contains 15 residues. Germline V gene lookup returns CDR1 SGHNT and CDR2 YENEEA. The CDR3 here is CASSFLAGGGNEQFF. CDR3 in DNA: TGTGCCAGCAGCTTCCTAGCGGGGGGAGGCAATGAGCAGTTCTTC.

The chain links TRBV5-1 to TRBJ2-3; TRBD2 agrees at 8 bases. The CDR3 totals 16 residues. V was pared by 2 bases and J by 0 bases, with 5 bases of the junction left unmatched. Per germline, CDR1 SGHRS and CDR2 YFSETQ. CDR3 nucleotides: TGCGCCAGCAGCTTCCCCGAGCGGGGGAGCACAGATACGCAGTATTTT. It is translated as CASSFPERGSTDTQYF. The complete variable domain, with remaining parts taken from reference TRBV5-1 and TRBJ2-3, reads KAGVTQTPRYLIKTRGQQVTLSCSPISGHRSVSWYQQTPGQGLQFLFEYFSETQRNKGNFPGRFSGRQFSNSRSEMNVSTLELGDSALYLCASSFPERGSTDTQYFGPGTRLTVL.

This chain uses TRBV4-1 with TRBJ1-5; 8 nucleotides align to TRBD1. Germline lookup yields CDR1 MGHRA and CDR2 YSYEKL. J lost 0 bases, V lost 0 bases, and 13 bases had no gene match. This CDR3 comprises 20 residues. This CDR3 reads CASSQDLSGTGEGSNQPQHF. Here the CDR3 DNA reads TGCGCCAGCAGCCAAGATCTCTCGGGGACAGGCGAAGGTAGCAATCAGCCCCAGCATTTT.

The chain has TRBV7-8 and TRBJ2-6, with 9 bases lining up with TRBD1. CDR3 length: 17 amino acids. CDR1 is SGHVS and CDR2 is FQNEAQ in the germline V gene. The junction had 6 bases not matched to a gene; V was cut back by 5 bases and J by 1 base. The DNA for the CDR3 is TGTGCCAGCAGCCCGCGGACAGGGGCTTCTGGGGCCAACGTCCTGACTTTC. Translated, it gives CASSPRTGASGANVLTF.

The chain carries TRBV27 and TRBJ1-1; D ambiguous. Germline values: CDR1 MNHEY, CDR2 SMNVEV (reference sequence). V gave up 3 bases and J gave up 5 bases, with 10 bases separating them. The CDR3 is made up of 13 amino acids. The CDR3, as DNA: TGTGCCAGCAGTTTCAACGGGTGGACTGAAGCTTTCTTT. It yields the protein CASSFNGWTEAFF.

V is TRBV28 and J is TRBJ1-6, with D perhaps TRBD1 (5 bases). CDR1 and CDR2 from the germline V gene are MDHEN and SYDVKM. The CDR3 covers 14 residues. The V gene lost 8 bases and the J gene lost 5 bases, with 13 bases spanning the gap. The CDR3 loop reads CASSGGFHNSPLHF. The CDR3, as DNA: TGTGCCAGCTCTGGGGGGTTCCATAATTCACCCCTCCACTTT.

V is TRBV28 and J is TRBJ1-4; D might be TRBD1 (6 bases). The CDR3 has 16 amino acids. Trimming pared 6 bases from V and 0 bases from J, leaving 14 bases between. Germline loops: CDR1 MDHEN, CDR2 SYDVKM. The CDR3 here is CASRSTGKPTNEKLFF. CDR3 DNA: TGTGCCAGCAGGAGTACAGGGAAACCAACTAATGAAAAACTGTTTTTT.

The chain is built from TRBV6-5 and TRBJ2-7; D remains unclear. V lost 6 bases and J 6 bases, leaving 18 bases between the germline ends. Germline V CDR1 and CDR2: MNHEY, SVGAGI. The CDR3 is 14 amino acids. In DNA form, the CDR3 reads TGTGCCAGCAGGAACCAGGTGGCGGCGCCCGAGCAGTACTTC. Its translation is CASRNQVAAPEQYF.

The chain has TRBV5-1 and TRBJ2-3; perhaps TRBD2 as D (7 bases). Germline V gene data show CDR1 as SGHRS and CDR2 as YFSETQ. This CDR3 has 16 amino acids. V lost 4 bases to trimming and J lost 2 bases, with 17 bases between them. The CDR3 region is CASSGRLGGLTDTQYF. For the CDR3, the DNA is TGCGCCAGCAGCGGGAGACTCGGGGGGCTCACAGATACGCAGTATTTT.

As concerns this clone: Other nucleotide sequences in the sample specify the same CDR3. The rearrangement links TRBV19 to TRBJ1-2, with D uncertain. V was clipped by 0 bases and J by 4 bases, with 6 bases between them. The CDR3 has 13 amino acids. The V gene's germline CDR1 is LNHDA and CDR2 SQIVND (reference sequence). CDR3 in DNA: TGTGCCAGTAGTATAGATCCCAGCTATGGCTACACCTTC. Translated: CASSIDPSYGYTF.

This clone occurred once. This rearrangement joins TRBV7-3 to TRBJ2-3; 8 nucleotides line up with TRBD1. This CDR3 is 14 amino acids long. Germline values: CDR1 SGHTA, CDR2 FQGTGA. The V and J ends lost 4 bases and 3 bases, in that order; junction bases with no gene match: 3. The DNA for the CDR3 is TGTGCCAGCAGCTGGGGACAGGCAACAGATACGCAGTATTTT. This sequence encodes CASSWGQATDTQYF.

This clone was seen once. The rearrangement links TRBV5-1 to TRBJ2-2; no reliable D call. With 0 bases removed from V and 4 bases from J, the gap between germline ends came to 10 bases. CDR3 length equals 15 residues. Germline V gives CDR1 SGHRS, CDR2 YFSETQ. The CDR3 DNA is TGCGCCAGCAGCTTGGTGGCCAGCTCCACCGGGGAGCTGTTTTTT. Its translation is CASSLVASSTGELFF.

The gene calls are TRBV27 and TRBJ2-1; 10 bases are a match to TRBD1. Germline trimming cut 3 bases from V and 10 bases from J; bases unmatched to any gene: 12. The CDR3 has 16 amino acids. Germline-derived CDR1 and CDR2 are MNHEY and SMNVEV (reference sequence). CDR3 loop: CASSFGPGQGLIEQFF. CDR3 DNA sequence: TGTGCCAGCAGTTTTGGGCCGGGACAGGGGCTCATCGAGCAGTTCTTC.

CDR3 coding DNA: TGTGCCTGGAGCTTTACAGATACGCAGTATTTT. Amino acid sequence: CAWSFTDTQYF. This chain links TRBV30 with TRBJ2-3; no definite D call. Looked up from germline, CDR1 is GTSNPN and CDR2 is SVGIG (reference sequence). CDR3 length equals 11 residues. Trimming removed 3 bases from V and 3 bases from J, with 4 bases in between.